This T cell receptor beta chain was documented in a study of blood T cell repertoires in COVID-19. Study-level background: Acute and convalescent COVID-19 samples came from the United States, Italy and Spain. Sample material is recorded as cDNA or gDNA derived from T cells, B-cell-depleted T cells, or PBMCs.

This clone was recorded only once. The CDR3 extends over 13 amino acids. V lost 1 base and J lost 5, with 9 bases in between. Per germline, CDR1 MGHRA and CDR2 YSYEKL. Authors' methods: Researchers report that nucleated cell counts were estimated from reference gene primer amplification. Repertoires were generated with immunoSEQ multiplex PCR, while TCRdb's copy carries only in-frame clones and drops some. The V and J calls and the clone size are those of that table, but D and trimming were determined from the DNA. The table lists about 50,000 clones, over 70% of them singletons. The rearrangement uses TRBV4-1 and TRBJ2-7; a weak D match, TRBD1 (5 bases). Sequencing input: peripheral blood. The clonotype comes from a woman aged 80 or older with acute or convalescent COVID-19. The CDR3 DNA reads TGCGCCAGCAGCCAAGTCCAGGGTAACGAGCAGTACTTC. Its protein is CASSQVQGNEQYF.